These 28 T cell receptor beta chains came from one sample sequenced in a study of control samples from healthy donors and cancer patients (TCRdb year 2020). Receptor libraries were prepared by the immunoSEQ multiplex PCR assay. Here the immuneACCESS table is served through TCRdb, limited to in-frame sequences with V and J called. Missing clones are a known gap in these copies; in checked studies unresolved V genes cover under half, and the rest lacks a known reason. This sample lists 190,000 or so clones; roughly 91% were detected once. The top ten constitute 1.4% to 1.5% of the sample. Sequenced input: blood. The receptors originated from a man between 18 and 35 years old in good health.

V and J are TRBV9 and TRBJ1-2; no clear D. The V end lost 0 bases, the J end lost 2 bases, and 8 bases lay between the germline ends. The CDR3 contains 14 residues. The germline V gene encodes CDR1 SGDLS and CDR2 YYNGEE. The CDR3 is CASSVGEVNYGYTF. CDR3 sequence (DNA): TGTGCCAGCAGCGTAGGCGAGGTCAACTATGGCTACACCTTC.

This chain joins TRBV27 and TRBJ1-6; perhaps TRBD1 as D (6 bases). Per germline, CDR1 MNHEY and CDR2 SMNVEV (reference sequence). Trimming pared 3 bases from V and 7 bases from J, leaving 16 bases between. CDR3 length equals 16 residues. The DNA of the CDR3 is TGTGCCAGCAGTTTCGTGGGGGGTAGGGGGAATTCACCCCTCCACTTT. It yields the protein CASSFVGGRGNSPLHF.

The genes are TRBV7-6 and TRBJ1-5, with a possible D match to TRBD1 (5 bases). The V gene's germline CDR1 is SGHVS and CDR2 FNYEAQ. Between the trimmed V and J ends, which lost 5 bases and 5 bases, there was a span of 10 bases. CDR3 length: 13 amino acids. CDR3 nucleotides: TGTGCCAGCAGCCCAGGGTTCGATCAGCCCCAGCATTTT. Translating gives CASSPGFDQPQHF.

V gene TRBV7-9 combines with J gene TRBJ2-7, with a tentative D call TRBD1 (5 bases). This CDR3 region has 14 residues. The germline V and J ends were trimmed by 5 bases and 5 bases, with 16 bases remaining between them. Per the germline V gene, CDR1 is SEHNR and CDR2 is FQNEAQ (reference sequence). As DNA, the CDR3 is TGTGCCAGCAGCCTAGACAGCCTGACCCACGAGCAGTACTTC. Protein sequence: CASSLDSLTHEQYF.

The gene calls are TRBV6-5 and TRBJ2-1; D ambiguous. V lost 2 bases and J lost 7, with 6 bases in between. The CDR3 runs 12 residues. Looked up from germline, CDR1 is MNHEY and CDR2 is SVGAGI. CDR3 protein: CASSYTTNEQFF. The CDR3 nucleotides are TGTGCCAGCAGTTACACGACAAATGAGCAGTTCTTC.

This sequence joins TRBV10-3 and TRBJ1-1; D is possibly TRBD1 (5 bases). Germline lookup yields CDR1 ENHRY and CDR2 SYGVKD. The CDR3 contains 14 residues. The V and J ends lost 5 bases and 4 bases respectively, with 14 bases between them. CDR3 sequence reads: CAISFSGLGTEAFF. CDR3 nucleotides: TGTGCCATCAGTTTTTCAGGGTTAGGCACTGAAGCTTTCTTT.

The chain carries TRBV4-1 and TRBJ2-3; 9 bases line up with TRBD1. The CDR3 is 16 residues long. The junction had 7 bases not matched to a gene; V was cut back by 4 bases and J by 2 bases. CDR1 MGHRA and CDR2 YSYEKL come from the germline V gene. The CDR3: CASSPTGTGTTDTQYF. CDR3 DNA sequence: TGCGCCAGCAGCCCAACCGGGACAGGGACCACAGATACGCAGTATTTT.

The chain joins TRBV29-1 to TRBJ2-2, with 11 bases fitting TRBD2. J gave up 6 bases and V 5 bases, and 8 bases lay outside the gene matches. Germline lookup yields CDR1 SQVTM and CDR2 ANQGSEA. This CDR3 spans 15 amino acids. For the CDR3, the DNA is TGCAGCGTTCCCGGACTAGCGGGTGAAGCCGGGGAGCTGTTTTTT. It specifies CSVPGLAGEAGELFF.

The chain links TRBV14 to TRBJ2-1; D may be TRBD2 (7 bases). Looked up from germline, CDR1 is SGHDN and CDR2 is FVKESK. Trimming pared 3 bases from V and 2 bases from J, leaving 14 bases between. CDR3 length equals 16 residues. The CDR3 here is CASSQGGGRPYNEQFF. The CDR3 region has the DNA TGTGCCAGCAGCCAGGGAGGGGGTAGACCCTACAATGAGCAGTTCTTC.

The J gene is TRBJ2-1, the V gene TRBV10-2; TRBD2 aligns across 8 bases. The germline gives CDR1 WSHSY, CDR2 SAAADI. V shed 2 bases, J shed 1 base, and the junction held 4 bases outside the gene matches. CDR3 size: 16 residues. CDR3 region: CASSEAGLASYNEQFF. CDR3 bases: TGCGCCAGCAGTGAGGCAGGACTAGCTTCCTACAATGAGCAGTTCTTC.

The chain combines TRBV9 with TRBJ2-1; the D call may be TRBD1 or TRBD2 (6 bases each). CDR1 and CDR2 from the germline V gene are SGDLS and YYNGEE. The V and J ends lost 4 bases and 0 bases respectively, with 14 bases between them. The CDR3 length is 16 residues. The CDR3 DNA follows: TGTGCCAGCAGCCCCCTGGGGGGCCCCTCCTACAATGAGCAGTTCTTC. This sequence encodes CASSPLGGPSYNEQFF. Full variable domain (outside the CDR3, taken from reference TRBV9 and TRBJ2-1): DSGVTQTPKHLITATGQRVTLRCSPRSGDLSVYWYQQSLDQGLQFLIQYYNGEERAKGNILERFSAQQFPDLHSELNLSSLELGDSALYFCASSPLGGPSYNEQFFGPGTRLTVL.

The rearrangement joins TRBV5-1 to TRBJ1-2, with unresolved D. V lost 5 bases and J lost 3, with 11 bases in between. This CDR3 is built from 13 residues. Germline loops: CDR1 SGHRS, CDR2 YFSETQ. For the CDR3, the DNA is TGCGCCAGCAGGACTACCCAGGACTATGGCTACACCTTC. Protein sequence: CASRTTQDYGYTF.

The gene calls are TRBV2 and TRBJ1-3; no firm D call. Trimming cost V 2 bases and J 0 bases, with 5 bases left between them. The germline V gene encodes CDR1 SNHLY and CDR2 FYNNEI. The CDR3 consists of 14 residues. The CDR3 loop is CASSETSSGNTIYF. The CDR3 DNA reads TGTGCCAGCAGTGAAACATCCTCTGGAAACACCATATATTTT. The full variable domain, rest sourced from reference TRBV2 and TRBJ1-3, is EPEVTQTPSHQVTQMGQEVILRCVPISNHLYFYWYRQILGQKVEFLVSFYNNEISEKSEIFDDQFSVERPDGSNFTLKIRSTKLEDSAMYFCASSETSSGNTIYFGEGSWLTVV.

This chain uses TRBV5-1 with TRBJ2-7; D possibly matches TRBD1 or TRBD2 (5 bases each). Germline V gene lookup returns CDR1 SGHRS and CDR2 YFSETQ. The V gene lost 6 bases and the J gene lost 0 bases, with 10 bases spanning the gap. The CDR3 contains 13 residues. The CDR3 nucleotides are TGCGCCAGCAACTGGGACGGCTCCTACGAGCAGTACTTC. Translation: CASNWDGSYEQYF. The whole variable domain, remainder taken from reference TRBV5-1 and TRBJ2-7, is KAGVTQTPRYLIKTRGQQVTLSCSPISGHRSVSWYQQTPGQGLQFLFEYFSETQRNKGNFPGRFSGRQFSNSRSEMNVSTLELGDSALYLCASNWDGSYEQYFGPGTRLTVT.

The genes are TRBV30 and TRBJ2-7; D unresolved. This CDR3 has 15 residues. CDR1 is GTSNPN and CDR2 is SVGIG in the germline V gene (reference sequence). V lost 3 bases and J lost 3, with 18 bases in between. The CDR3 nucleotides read TGTGCCTGGAGATCAATGGGCAGCCATAGCTACGAGCAGTACTTC. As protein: CAWRSMGSHSYEQYF.

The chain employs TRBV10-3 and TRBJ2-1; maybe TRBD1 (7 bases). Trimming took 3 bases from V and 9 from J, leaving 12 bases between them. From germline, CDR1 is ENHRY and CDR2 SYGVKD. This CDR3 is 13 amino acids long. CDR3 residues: CAISDQGGGEQFF. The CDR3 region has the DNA TGTGCCATCAGTGACCAGGGGGGCGGTGAGCAGTTCTTC.

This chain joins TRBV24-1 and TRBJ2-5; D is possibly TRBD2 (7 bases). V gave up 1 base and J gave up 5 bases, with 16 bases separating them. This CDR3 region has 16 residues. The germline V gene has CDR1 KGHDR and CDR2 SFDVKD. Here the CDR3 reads CATSDFKRGGGETQYF. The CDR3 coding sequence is TGTGCCACCAGTGATTTTAAGCGGGGAGGGGGGGAGACCCAGTACTTC.

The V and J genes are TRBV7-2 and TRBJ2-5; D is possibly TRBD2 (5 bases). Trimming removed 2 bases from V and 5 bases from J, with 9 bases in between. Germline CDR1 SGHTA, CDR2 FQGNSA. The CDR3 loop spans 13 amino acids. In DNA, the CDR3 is TGTGCCAGCAGCTTACGGGGTCTCGAGACCCAGTACTTC. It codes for CASSLRGLETQYF. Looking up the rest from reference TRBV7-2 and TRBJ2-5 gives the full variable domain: GAGVSQSPSNKVTEKGKDVELRCDPISGHTALYWYRQSLGQGLEFLIYFQGNSAPDKSGLPSDRFSAERTGGSVSTLTIQRTQQEDSAVYLCASSLRGLETQYFGPGTRLLVL.

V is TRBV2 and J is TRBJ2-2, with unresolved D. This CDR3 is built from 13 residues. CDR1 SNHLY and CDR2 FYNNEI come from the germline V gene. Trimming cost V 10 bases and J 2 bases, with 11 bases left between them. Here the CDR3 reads CATQMGNTGELFF. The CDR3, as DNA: TGTGCCACCCAAATGGGAAACACCGGGGAGCTGTTTTTT. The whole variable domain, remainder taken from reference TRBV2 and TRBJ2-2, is EPEVTQTPSHQVTQMGQEVILRCVPISNHLYFYWYRQILGQKVEFLVSFYNNEISEKSEIFDDQFSVERPDGSNFTLKIRSTKLEDSAMYFCATQMGNTGELFFGEGSRLTVL.

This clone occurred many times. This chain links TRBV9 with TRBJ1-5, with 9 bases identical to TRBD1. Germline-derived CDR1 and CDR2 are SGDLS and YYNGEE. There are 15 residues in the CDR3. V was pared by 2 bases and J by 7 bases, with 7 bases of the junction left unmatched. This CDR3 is CASSVTGGEGQPQHF. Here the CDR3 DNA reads TGTGCCAGCAGCGTTACAGGGGGCGAGGGGCAGCCCCAGCATTTT.

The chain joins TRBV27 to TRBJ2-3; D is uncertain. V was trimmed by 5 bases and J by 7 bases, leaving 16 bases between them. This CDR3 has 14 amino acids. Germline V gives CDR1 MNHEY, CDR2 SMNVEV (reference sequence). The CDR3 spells CASSLLDGLNTQYF. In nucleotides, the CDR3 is TGTGCCAGCAGTCTTCTGGACGGCCTGAATACGCAGTATTTT.

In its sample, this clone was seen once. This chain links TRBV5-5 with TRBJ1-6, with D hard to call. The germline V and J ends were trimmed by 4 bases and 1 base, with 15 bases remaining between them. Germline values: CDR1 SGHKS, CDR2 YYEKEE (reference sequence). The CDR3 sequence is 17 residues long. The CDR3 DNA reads TGTGCCAGCAGCCACCGGGAGGGAGAGTCCTATAATTCACCCCTCCACTTT. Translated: CASSHREGESYNSPLHF.

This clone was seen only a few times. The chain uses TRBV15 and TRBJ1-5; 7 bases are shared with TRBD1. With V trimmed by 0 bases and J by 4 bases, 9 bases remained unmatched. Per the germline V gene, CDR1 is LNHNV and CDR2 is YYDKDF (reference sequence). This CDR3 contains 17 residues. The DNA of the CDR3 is TGTGCCACCAGCAGAGACCGAGGGACAGCGTTTAATCAGCCCCAGCATTTT. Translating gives CATSRDRGTAFNQPQHF.

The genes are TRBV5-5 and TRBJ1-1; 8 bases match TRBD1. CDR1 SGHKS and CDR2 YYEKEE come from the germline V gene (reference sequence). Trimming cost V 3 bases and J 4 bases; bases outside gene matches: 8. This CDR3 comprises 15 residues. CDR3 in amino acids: CASSSPTGASTEAFF. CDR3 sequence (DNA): TGTGCCAGCAGCTCGCCGACAGGGGCAAGCACTGAAGCTTTCTTT.

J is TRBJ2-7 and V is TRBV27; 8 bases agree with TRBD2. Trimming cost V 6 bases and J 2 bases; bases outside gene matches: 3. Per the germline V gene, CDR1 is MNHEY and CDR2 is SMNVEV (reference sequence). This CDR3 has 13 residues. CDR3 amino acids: CASRGAGAYEQYF. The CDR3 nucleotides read TGTGCCAGCAGAGGAGCGGGGGCCTACGAGCAGTACTTC.

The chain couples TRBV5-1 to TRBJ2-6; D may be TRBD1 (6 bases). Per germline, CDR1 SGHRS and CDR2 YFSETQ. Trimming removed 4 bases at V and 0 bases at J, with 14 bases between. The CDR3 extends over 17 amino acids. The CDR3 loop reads CASSPTGSISGANVLTF. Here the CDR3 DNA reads TGCGCCAGCAGCCCGACAGGATCGATCTCTGGGGCCAACGTCCTGACTTTC.

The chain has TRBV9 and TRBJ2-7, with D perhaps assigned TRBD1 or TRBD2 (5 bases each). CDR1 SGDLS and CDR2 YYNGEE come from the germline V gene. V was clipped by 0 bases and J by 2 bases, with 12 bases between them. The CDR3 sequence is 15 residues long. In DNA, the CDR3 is TGTGCCAGCAGCGTAGATCCGCAGGGACCCTACGAGCAGTACTTC. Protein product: CASSVDPQGPYEQYF. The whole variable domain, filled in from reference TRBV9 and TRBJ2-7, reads DSGVTQTPKHLITATGQRVTLRCSPRSGDLSVYWYQQSLDQGLQFLIQYYNGEERAKGNILERFSAQQFPDLHSELNLSSLELGDSALYFCASSVDPQGPYEQYFGPGTRLTVT.

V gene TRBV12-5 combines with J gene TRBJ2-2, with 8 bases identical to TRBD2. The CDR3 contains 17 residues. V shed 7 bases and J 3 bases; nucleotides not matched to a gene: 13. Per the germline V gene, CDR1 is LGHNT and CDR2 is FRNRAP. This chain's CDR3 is CASDPKRSAGDTGELFF. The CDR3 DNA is TGTGCTAGTGACCCCAAACGATCAGCGGGGGACACCGGGGAGCTGTTTTTT.